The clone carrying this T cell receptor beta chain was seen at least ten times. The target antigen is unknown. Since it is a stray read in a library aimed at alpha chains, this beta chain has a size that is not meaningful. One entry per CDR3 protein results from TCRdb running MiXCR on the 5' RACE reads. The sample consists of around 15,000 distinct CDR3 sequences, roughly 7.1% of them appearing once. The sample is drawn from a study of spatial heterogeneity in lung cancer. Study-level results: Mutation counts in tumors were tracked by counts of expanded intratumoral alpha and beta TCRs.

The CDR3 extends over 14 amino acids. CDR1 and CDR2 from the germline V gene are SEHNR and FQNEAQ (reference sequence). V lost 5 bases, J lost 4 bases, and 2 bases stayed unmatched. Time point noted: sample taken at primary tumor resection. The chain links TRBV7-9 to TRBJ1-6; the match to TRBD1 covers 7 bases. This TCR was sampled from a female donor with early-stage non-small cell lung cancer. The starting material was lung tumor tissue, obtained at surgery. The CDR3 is CASSLQGYNSPLHF. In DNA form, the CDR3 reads TGTGCCAGCAGCCTACAGGGGTATAATTCACCCCTCCACTTT.